Listed below are T cell receptor beta chains from one sample, sequenced in a study of T-cell reconstitution after alpha-beta-depleted transplantation in children. Using its own MiXCR run on the PCR reads, TCRdb lists one record per CDR3 protein. The repertoire holds approximately 520,000 distinct CDR3 sequences, approximately 32% seen once, with around 2.3% in the top ten. The material was PBMCs from the stem cell graft donor, obtained from the stem cell graft. These receptors were taken from a human donor who donated a stem cell graft to a child with aplastic anemia. Each CDR3 is given with its conserved first and last residue. A D gene is named only where the DNA matches it firmly. Clone sizes are given selectively: once, few, many, or a class where the clone is expanded.

many - TRBJ1-1 TRBV20-1 TGCAGTGCTAGAGAGGGGGCGCGGAACACTGAAGCTTTCTTT CSAREGARNTEAFF
- TRBD1 TRBJ2-7 TRBV7-9 TGTGCCAGCAGCTTAGGTCAGGGGGCCGTGGAGCAGTACTTC CASSLGQGAVEQYF
few TRBD1 TRBJ1-1 TRBV5-6 TGTGCCAGCAGCTCCACAGACAGGGATCCGGCTGAAGCTTTCTTT CASSSTDRDPAEAFF
- - TRBJ1-5 TRBV6-2/TRBV6-3 TGTGCCAGCAGTCCGCATGCTTCAGGGTGGAATCAGCCCCAGCATTTT CASSPHASGWNQPQHF
- - TRBJ2-7 TRBV28 TGTGCCACTGTCCCAGGGAGCTCCTACGAGCAGTACTTC CATVPGSSYEQYF
few - TRBJ2-1 TRBV4-3 TGCGCCAGCAGCCAAGATTCCCTAGCTCCGTTCTTC CASSQDSLAPFF
few - TRBJ2-1 TRBV11-2 TGTGCCAGCAGCTTATCCGGGACTCTGCCCTACAATGAGCAGTTCTTC CASSLSGTLPYNEQFF
few - TRBJ1-2 TRBV5-1 TGCGCCAGCAGCTTGACGCGGACTGTGCTGGGAGCCTATGGCTACACCTTC CASSLTRTVLGAYGYTF
few - TRBJ1-1 TRBV6-5 TGTGCCAGCATTACCGGGACGGCTTCTTTGACTGAAGCTTTCTTT CASITGTASLTEAFF
- - TRBJ2-7 TRBV18 TGTGCCAGCTCACCGACCCCGTCGGGAGTCGCCTACGAGCAGTACTTC CASSPTPSGVAYEQYF
- - TRBJ1-1 TRBV29-1 TGCAGCGTTGAAGATCCAAAGGGCAGGGCTGAAGCTTTCTTT CSVEDPKGRAEAFF
- - TRBJ2-7 TRBV29-1 TGCAGCGTCCAGGATGGCGGAGGGAGAATCGAGCAGTACTTC CSVQDGGGRIEQYF
- TRBD1 TRBJ2-7 TRBV30 TGTGCCTGGAGTCCCGGGACAGGGGATCACGAGCAGTACTTC CAWSPGTGDHEQYF
- - TRBJ2-2 TRBV18 TGTGCCAGCTCCGTTGGGACAACGAACACCGGGGAGCTGTTTTTT CASSVGTTNTGELFF
- - TRBJ1-5 TRBV10-3 TGTGCCATCAGTGAGTCAAAATTTGGTACAGCAGGAAGCAATCAGCCCCAGCATTTT CAISESKFGTAGSNQPQHF
- - TRBJ2-1 TRBV5-1 TGCGCCAGCAGCTTGGACACGACGGTTGAGCAGTTCTTC CASSLDTTVEQFF
- - TRBJ2-1 TRBV6-1 TGTGCCAGCAGCCCCGACAGGACCCTATACAATGAGCAGTTCTTC CASSPDRTLYNEQFF
- - TRBJ2-7 TRBV6-5 TGTGCCAGCAGTTCACTGGGGGTACAGGGTTTCGCCTACGAGCAGTACTTC CASSSLGVQGFAYEQYF
- TRBD1 TRBJ2-7 TRBV6-5 TGTGCCAGCAGTTCAAAGACAGGGTGGACCTACGAGCAGTACTTC CASSSKTGWTYEQYF
- - TRBJ2-7 TRBV20-1 TGCAGTGCTAGGGGGCGGGTAAACTCCTACGAGCAGTACTTC CSARGRVNSYEQYF
few TRBD2 TRBJ2-5 TRBV15 TGTGCCACCAGCAGAGGGGCCGGGACTAGCGGAGAGACCCAGTACTTC CATSRGAGTSGETQYF
- - TRBJ1-3 TRBV3-1 TGTGCCAGCAGCCAAAGAAGTCGAGGAAACACCATATATTTT CASSQRSRGNTIYF
- - TRBJ1-3 TRBV4-3 TGCGCCAGCAGCCAGAACGGAGGGAGCTCTGGAAACACCATATATTTT CASSQNGGSSGNTIYF
- - TRBJ1-1 TRBV7-3 TGTGCCAGCAGCCCAGGGGCCCTCTTGAACACTGAAGCTTTCTTT CASSPGALLNTEAFF
few - TRBJ2-1 TRBV12-3/TRBV12-4 TGTGCCAGCAGTAAACGTACAGGGCTTACTAACAATGAGCAGTTCTTC CASSKRTGLTNNEQFF
few - TRBJ2-7 TRBV21-1 TGTGCCAGCAGCCCCCTAAGGGATAGCTCCTACGAGCAGTACTTC CASSPLRDSSYEQYF
few - TRBJ1-2 TRBV7-2 TGTGCCAGCAGCACCCACAGGGCCAACTATGGCTACACCTTC CASSTHRANYGYTF
- - TRBJ2-1 TRBV6-1 TGTGCCAGCAGTGGGCCCGGGGGACCAATCGGGGGTGAGCAGTTCTTC CASSGPGGPIGGEQFF
- TRBD1 TRBJ1-1 TRBV5-6 TGTGCCAGCAGCTTACAGGGGGCAAGGGACACTGAAGCTTTCTTT CASSLQGARDTEAFF
few TRBD2 TRBJ2-2 TRBV12-3/TRBV12-4 TGTGCCAGCGGACGACTAGCAGGGACCGGGGAGCTGTTTTTT CASGRLAGTGELFF
- - TRBJ2-6 TRBV20-1 TGCAGTGCTAGAGACAGGTGGTCTGGGGCCAACGGCCTGACTTTC CSARDRWSGANGLTF
- - TRBJ1-5 TRBV3-1 TGTGCCAGCAGCCAAGCTTTGGGCGTAAATCAGCCCCAGCATTTT CASSQALGVNQPQHF
few - TRBJ2-7 TRBV7-2 TGTGCCAGCAGCTCCTACAAATCATACGAGCAGTACTTC CASSSYKSYEQYF
- - TRBJ2-5 TRBV5-1 TGCGCCAGCAGCTTGGTAGTTAGCGTCGAGTACCAAGAGACCCAGTACTTC CASSLVVSVEYQETQYF
- TRBD1 TRBJ1-2 TRBV29-1 TGCAGCGTTTTGACAGGGGAGAGCTATGGCTACACCTTC CSVLTGESYGYTF
- - TRBJ2-5 TRBV4-3 TGCGCCAGCAGCCAAGACACCTCGTTAGAGACCCAGTACTTC CASSQDTSLETQYF
- - TRBJ1-2 TRBV19 TGTGCCAGTAGTAACAGGGCCCTTCGAGCCAACTATGGCTACACCTTC CASSNRALRANYGYTF
- - TRBJ2-1 TRBV20-1 TGCAGTGCTGGATTGACCGGACTTAACAATGAGCAGTTCTTC CSAGLTGLNNEQFF
once - TRBJ1-2 TRBV18 TGTGCCAGCTCATCGGGAGACGTCTACTATGGCTACACCTTC CASSSGDVYYGYTF
few - TRBJ1-2 TRBV4-3 TGCGCCAGCAGCCAAGATACGTTGAACTATGGCTACACCTTC CASSQDTLNYGYTF
- - TRBJ1-1 TRBV14 TGTGCCAGCAGCCAAGTGTGGGGGCGCGAGACTGAAGCTTTCTTT CASSQVWGRETEAFF
- TRBD1 TRBJ1-1 TRBV27 TGTGCCAGCCACAGGGGGCAGTACACTGAAGCTTTCTTT CASHRGQYTEAFF
- - TRBJ1-1 TRBV7-9 TGTGCCAGCAGCTTACGGGGGGAGAACACTGAAGCTTTCTTT CASSLRGENTEAFF
few TRBD2 TRBJ2-1 TRBV20-1 TGCAGCGCTAGAACTAGCGGCATGGGTTTTGAGCAGTTCTTC CSARTSGMGFEQFF
- - TRBJ2-1 TRBV5-5 TGTGCCAGCAGCTCGCAGACGGAGCAGTTCTTC CASSSQTEQFF